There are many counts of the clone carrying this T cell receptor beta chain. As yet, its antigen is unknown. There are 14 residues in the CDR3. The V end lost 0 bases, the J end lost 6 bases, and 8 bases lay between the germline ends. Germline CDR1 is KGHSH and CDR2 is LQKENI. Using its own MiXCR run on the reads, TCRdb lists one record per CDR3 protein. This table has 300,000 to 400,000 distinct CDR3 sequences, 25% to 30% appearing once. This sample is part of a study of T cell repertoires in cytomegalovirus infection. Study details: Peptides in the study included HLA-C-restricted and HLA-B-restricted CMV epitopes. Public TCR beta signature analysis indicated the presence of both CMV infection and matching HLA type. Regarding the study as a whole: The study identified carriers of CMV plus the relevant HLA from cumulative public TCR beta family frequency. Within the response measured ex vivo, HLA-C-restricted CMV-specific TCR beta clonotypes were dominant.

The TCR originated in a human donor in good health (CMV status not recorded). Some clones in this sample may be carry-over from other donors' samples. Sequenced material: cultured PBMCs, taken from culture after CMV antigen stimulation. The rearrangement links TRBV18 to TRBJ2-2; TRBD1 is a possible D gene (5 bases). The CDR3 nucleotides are TGTGCCAGCTCACCACCTTCAGGGTCCGGGGAGCTGTTTTTT. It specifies CASSPPSGSGELFF.